A single T cell receptor (beta chain) is shown here with its context. The sample is drawn from a study of human thymus T cells. Clones were sequenced by immunoSEQ multiplex PCR, and TCRdb holds only the in-frame ones, with some missing. This table holds under 70,000 clones, nearly 95% found once. This sequence originates from a boy younger than two with a congenital heart defect but otherwise immunologically healthy. The sequencing sample was made of blood.

In nucleotides, the CDR3 is TGTGCCAGCAGCTTATGGGCCCGATCCTACAATGAGCAGTTCTTC. Protein product: CASSLWARSYNEQFF. The chain links TRBV7-6 to TRBJ2-1; D is unresolved. Trimming left V 2 bases short and J 1 base short, with 9 bases between. Germline loops: CDR1 SGHVS, CDR2 FNYEAQ. The CDR3 is made up of 15 amino acids.